Below are 10 T cell receptor beta chains sequenced from a single sample in a study of PD-1 blockade in classical Hodgkin lymphoma. The table came from immunoSEQ multiplex PCR; TCRdb's copy has only in-frame clones and leaves some out. The table includes tens of thousands of clones, 71% detected once. Each and every patient relapsed after autologous stem cell transplantation, and patients got differing brentuximab vedotin exposure. The sequences come from peripheral blood mononuclear cells (PBMCs), collected at baseline. These receptors were obtained from a human donor with classical Hodgkin lymphoma.

For the CDR3, the DNA is TGTGCCAGCAGTTTAGGCCTAGCGGGAGCCGATACGCAGTATTTT. It is translated as CASSLGLAGADTQYF. The rearrangement links TRBV28 to TRBJ2-3; 10 bases agree with TRBD2. Germline lookup yields CDR1 MDHEN and CDR2 SYDVKM. This CDR3 region has 15 residues. The V segment lost 2 bases and the J segment 6 bases; nucleotides outside the gene matches: 5. The full variable domain, completed using reference TRBV28 and TRBJ2-3, is DVKVTQSSRYLVKRTGEKVFLECVQDMDHENMFWYRQDPGLGLRLIYFSYDVKMKEKGDIPEGYSVSREKKERFSLILESASTNQTSMYLCASSLGLAGADTQYFGPGTRLTVL.

The chain combines TRBV4-3 with TRBJ1-4; D remains ambiguous. Trimming cost V 0 bases and J 4 bases, with 12 bases left between them. Germline V gene data show CDR1 as LGHNA and CDR2 as YSLEER. The CDR3 is made up of 16 amino acids. The CDR3 bases are TGCGCCAGCAGCCAAGATCGGTCGGGTGGTAATGAAAAACTGTTTTTT. It yields the protein CASSQDRSGGNEKLFF.

The chain employs TRBV23-1 and TRBJ2-3; 7 bases are shared with TRBD2. TRBV23-1 is an open reading frame whose function is uncertain. The CDR3 is made up of 15 amino acids. V gave up 3 bases and J gave up 4 bases; unmatched junction bases: 7. The CDR3 reads CASSHWTSFPDTQYF. In DNA form, the CDR3 reads TGCGCCAGCAGTCACTGGACTAGTTTTCCAGATACGCAGTATTTT.

The rearrangement uses TRBV7-3 and TRBJ2-5; 10 positions match TRBD2. From germline, CDR1 is SGHTA and CDR2 FQGTGA. The CDR3 runs 17 residues. V lost 5 bases and J lost 0; bases outside the gene matches: 9. CDR3 residues: CASSLPFSGRYQETQYF. In DNA form, the CDR3 reads TGTGCCAGCAGCCTCCCATTTAGCGGGAGGTACCAAGAGACCCAGTACTTC.

The V gene is TRBV7-8, the J gene TRBJ2-2, with 11 bases fitting TRBD2. From germline, CDR1 is SGHVS and CDR2 FQNEAQ. This CDR3 is 18 amino acids long. J gave up 0 bases and V 1 base, and 4 bases lay outside the gene matches. CDR3 nucleotides: TGTGCCAGCAGCTTAGTGGCACTAGCGGGGGCGAACACCGGGGAGCTGTTTTTT. Encoded protein: CASSLVALAGANTGELFF.

The chain recombines TRBV7-2 with TRBJ2-5; no firm D call. Germline V CDR1 and CDR2: SGHTA, FQGNSA. The CDR3 is made up of 15 amino acids. V was cut by 4 bases and J by 3 bases, with 15 bases left in between. CDR3 sequence (DNA): TGTGCCAGCAGCTGGGATCCGTCACCCGAAGAGACCCAGTACTTC. This translates into CASSWDPSPEETQYF.

The rearrangement joins TRBV5-4 to TRBJ2-7, with D uncertain. The V end was cut by 4 bases, the J end by 3 bases, with 14 bases between. The germline gives CDR1 SGHNT, CDR2 YYREEE (reference sequence). CDR3 length: 14 amino acids. CDR3 region: CASSLGGDFYEQYV. As DNA, the CDR3 is TGTGCCAGCAGCCTCGGCGGCGATTTCTACGAGCAGTACGTC.

Here the CDR3 reads CAWSVGGKYNEQFF. Written as DNA, the CDR3 is TGTGCCTGGAGTGTAGGCGGGAAGTACAATGAGCAGTTCTTC. The rearrangement joins TRBV30 to TRBJ2-1, with a tentative D call TRBD2 (6 bases). V was cut by 0 bases and J by 4 bases, with 10 bases left in between. Germline lookup yields CDR1 GTSNPN and CDR2 SVGIG (reference sequence). The CDR3 consists of 14 residues.

The chain has TRBV14 and TRBJ1-1; 7 bases line up with TRBD1. The CDR3 is made up of 15 amino acids. With 4 bases clipped from V and 0 bases from J, the junction kept 5 bases outside the gene matches. Germline V lookup: CDR1 SGHDN, CDR2 FVKESK. The CDR3 coding sequence is TGTGCCAGCAGCCCAGAGGGGGCGCTGAACACTGAAGCTTTCTTT. Translation: CASSPEGALNTEAFF.

The chain has TRBV6-1 and TRBJ1-5; D ambiguous. CDR3 length: 15 residues. V gave up 4 bases and J gave up 4 bases, with 14 bases separating them. Germline V gives CDR1 MNHNS, CDR2 SASEGT. As DNA, the CDR3 is TGTGCCAGCAGTGGGTGGGGAGGAGGGAATCAGCCCCAGCATTTT. Amino acid sequence: CASSGWGGGNQPQHF.